This entry describes one T cell receptor (beta chain). Assay used: immunoSEQ multiplex PCR; TCRdb lists only in-frame clones, some missing. Of under 300,000 clones listed, roughly 90% are singletons. CDR3 length: 17 residues. The junction had 10 bases not matched to a gene; V was cut back by 6 bases and J by 6 bases. The germline CDR1 and CDR2 sequences are SGHDT and YYEEEE. This sample stems from a study of blood T cell repertoires in COVID-19. Study details: Sources were T cells, B-cell-depleted T cells, or PBMCs; the material itself was cDNA or gDNA.

The sample was peripheral blood. This clonotype was sampled from a young man who had recovered from COVID-19. The chain employs TRBV5-6 and TRBJ2-1; 15 nucleotides line up with TRBD2. CDR3 bases: TGTGCCAGCATTAGGACTAGCGGGGGGGCCTGGACCAATGAGCAGTTCTTC. Encoded protein: CASIRTSGGAWTNEQFF. The full variable domain, completed using reference TRBV5-6 and TRBJ2-1, is DAGVTQSPTHLIKTRGQQVTLRCSPKSGHDTVSWYQQALGQGPQFIFQYYEEEERQRGNFPDRFSGHQFPNYSSELNVNALLLGDSALYLCASIRTSGGAWTNEQFFGPGTRLTVL.